A selection of T cell receptor beta chains follows, all from one sample in a study of shared clonotypes between healthy human individuals. Method: immunoSEQ multiplex PCR; TCRdb's copy keeps in-frame clones and lacks some. The sample holds roughly 2,000,000 clones, about 95% seen once. The sequenced sample consisted of naive CD8+ T cells sorted from blood. The receptors originated from a man younger than 30 in good health. CDR3s leave out the opening cysteine and the closing phenylalanine or tryptophan. Each record gives: V gene, J gene, CDR3 length, clone size, CDR3 protein. Clone size appears in some rows only: once, few, many, or a class for an expanded clone.

v_call: TRBV2; j_call: TRBJ2-7; cdr3_length: 10; clone_size: NA; cdr3_aa: ASSDVSYEQY
v_call: TRBV29-1; j_call: TRBJ1-2; cdr3_length: 10; clone_size: NA; cdr3_aa: SVLRDYYGYT
v_call: TRBV28; j_call: TRBJ2-5; cdr3_length: 14; clone_size: NA; cdr3_aa: ASSSGRGASQETQY
v_call: TRBV30; j_call: TRBJ1-4; cdr3_length: 10; clone_size: NA; cdr3_aa: AGRTGDEKLF
v_call: TRBV28; j_call: TRBJ1-1; cdr3_length: 12; clone_size: NA; cdr3_aa: ASSLTNLNTEAF
v_call: TRBV11-2; j_call: TRBJ2-1; cdr3_length: 11; clone_size: NA; cdr3_aa: ASSLVSENEQF
v_call: TRBV12-5; j_call: TRBJ1-2; cdr3_length: 12; clone_size: NA; cdr3_aa: ASGWDLARDGYT
v_call: TRBV9; j_call: TRBJ2-2; cdr3_length: 13; clone_size: few; cdr3_aa: ASSDNRGHTGELF
v_call: TRBV4-3; j_call: TRBJ2-7; cdr3_length: 12; clone_size: NA; cdr3_aa: ASSQDQGGYEQY
v_call: TRBV30; j_call: TRBJ2-1; cdr3_length: 8; clone_size: once; cdr3_aa: AWMANEQF
v_call: TRBV9; j_call: TRBJ2-7; cdr3_length: 12; clone_size: NA; cdr3_aa: ASSVDPANYEQY
v_call: TRBV6-6; j_call: TRBJ1-1; cdr3_length: 11; clone_size: NA; cdr3_aa: ASSKFGVTEAF
v_call: TRBV30; j_call: TRBJ2-7; cdr3_length: 16; clone_size: NA; cdr3_aa: AWSVVAGGPILSYEQY
v_call: TRBV11-2; j_call: TRBJ2-7; cdr3_length: 10; clone_size: NA; cdr3_aa: ASTSGVYEQY
v_call: TRBV29-1; j_call: TRBJ2-4; cdr3_length: 10; clone_size: NA; cdr3_aa: SVETGKHIQY
v_call: TRBV27; j_call: TRBJ1-2; cdr3_length: 11; clone_size: NA; cdr3_aa: ASSGDRGYGYT
v_call: TRBV27; j_call: TRBJ2-7; cdr3_length: 13; clone_size: NA; cdr3_aa: ASSLSGDRGAGQY
v_call: TRBV25-1; j_call: TRBJ2-3; cdr3_length: 10; clone_size: few; cdr3_aa: ASSESTDTQY
v_call: TRBV7-2; j_call: TRBJ2-1; cdr3_length: 13; clone_size: NA; cdr3_aa: ASMPALGLHNEQF
v_call: TRBV6-1; j_call: TRBJ1-3; cdr3_length: 13; clone_size: NA; cdr3_aa: ASHQGDYSGNTIY
v_call: TRBV4-1; j_call: TRBJ1-2; cdr3_length: 13; clone_size: NA; cdr3_aa: ASSQDLRESYGYT
v_call: TRBV4-1; j_call: TRBJ1-1; cdr3_length: 12; clone_size: NA; cdr3_aa: ASSQDLGDRGAF
v_call: TRBV4-1; j_call: TRBJ2-5; cdr3_length: 15; clone_size: once; cdr3_aa: ASSQPGKGARQETQY
v_call: TRBV5-1; j_call: TRBJ1-1; cdr3_length: 13; clone_size: once; cdr3_aa: ASSFGGTENTEAF
v_call: TRBV7-9; j_call: TRBJ2-7; cdr3_length: 12; clone_size: NA; cdr3_aa: ASSWTSESYEQY
v_call: TRBV10-1; j_call: TRBJ2-2; cdr3_length: 12; clone_size: NA; cdr3_aa: ASSEAGDTGELF
v_call: TRBV5-6; j_call: TRBJ2-1; cdr3_length: 12; clone_size: NA; cdr3_aa: ASSLLRLHNEQF
v_call: TRBV27; j_call: TRBJ2-5; cdr3_length: 10; clone_size: once; cdr3_aa: ASSLLRETQY
v_call: TRBV29-1; j_call: TRBJ2-2; cdr3_length: 11; clone_size: NA; cdr3_aa: SVITGATGELF
v_call: TRBV30; j_call: TRBJ2-3; cdr3_length: 14; clone_size: NA; cdr3_aa: AWSVIVGYLTDTQY